The 15 T cell receptor beta chains given below trace back to one sample, sequenced in a study of blood T cell repertoires in COVID-19. The data were produced by immunoSEQ multiplex PCR, yet TCRdb's version contains in-frame clones alone and is incomplete. This table holds approximately 85,000 clones, around 83% found once. What was sequenced was peripheral blood. These receptor sequences come from a woman at least 80 years old in a cohort sampled during active or convalescent COVID-19.

This sequence joins TRBV4-1 and TRBJ2-2, with D hard to call. In germline, CDR1 is MGHRA, CDR2 YSYEKL. This CDR3 region has 14 residues. The ends were cut back, 3 bases at V and 6 bases at J, with 11 bases in the middle. CDR3 sequence reads: CASSQGLRSGELFF. CDR3 in DNA: TGCGCCAGCAGCCAGGGCCTACGATCCGGGGAGCTGTTTTTT.

V is TRBV19 and J is TRBJ1-1; no clear D. Trimming took 1 base from V and 1 from J, leaving 4 bases between them. Germline CDR1 is LNHDA and CDR2 is SQIVND (reference sequence). The CDR3 is 13 amino acids. This chain's CDR3 is CASSIGGNTEAFF. Written as DNA, the CDR3 is TGTGCCAGTAGTATAGGCGGGAACACTGAAGCTTTCTTT.

The chain uses TRBV9 and TRBJ2-1; D unclear. V shed 0 bases and J shed 1 base, with 8 bases lying between them. CDR1 and CDR2 from the germline V gene are SGDLS and YYNGEE. There are 15 residues in the CDR3. The CDR3 reads CASSVGAPSYNEQFF. The DNA of the CDR3 is TGTGCCAGCAGCGTAGGGGCACCTTCCTACAATGAGCAGTTCTTC.

The genes are TRBV5-4 and TRBJ2-3; 7 bases fit TRBD2. Germline lookup yields CDR1 SGHNT and CDR2 YYREEE (reference sequence). V trimming: 0 bases; J trimming: 4 bases; junction bases outside the gene matches: 5. This CDR3 has 15 residues. The CDR3 protein is CASSLGAGASDTQYF. The DNA for the CDR3 is TGTGCCAGCAGCTTGGGGGCGGGAGCCTCAGATACGCAGTATTTT.

CDR3 region: CASSPGTSGSYEQYF. CDR3 nucleotides: TGTGCCAGCAGCCCCGGGACTAGCGGGAGTTACGAGCAGTACTTC. J is TRBJ2-7 and V is TRBV6-5, with 14 nucleotides matching TRBD2. The germline V gene encodes CDR1 MNHEY and CDR2 SVGAGI. Germline trimming cut 6 bases from V and 4 bases from J; bases unmatched to any gene: 5. The CDR3 spans 15 residues.

CDR3 protein: CASSEERGPADTQYF. The CDR3 DNA is TGTGCCAGCAGTGAAGAGAGAGGCCCGGCTGATACGCAGTATTTT. The rearrangement uses TRBV6-4 and TRBJ2-3; D is unresolved. This CDR3 is built from 15 residues. V lost 3 bases and J 6 bases, leaving 16 bases between the germline ends. Germline V gene lookup returns CDR1 MRHNA and CDR2 SNTAGT.

The chain employs TRBV3-1 (or the pseudogene TRBV3-2) and TRBJ1-1; possible D gene TRBD1, 5 bases. Germline-derived CDR1 and CDR2 are LGHDT and YNNKEL (reference sequence). This CDR3 has 14 amino acids. Trimming shortened V by 1 base and J by 10 bases, and 16 bases separated the two germline ends. The CDR3 nucleotides read TGTGCCAGCAGCCAAGGACAGCTGTCGTATGGAGCTTTCTTT. The encoded protein is CASSQGQLSYGAFF.

V usage is TRBV2 and J usage is TRBJ2-3; the D is unclear. V was shortened by 6 bases and J by 2 bases, with 18 bases between the two germline ends. This CDR3 is built from 16 residues. The germline V gene has CDR1 SNHLY and CDR2 FYNNEI. CDR3 protein: CASRSDEQAHTDTQYF. In DNA, the CDR3 is TGTGCCAGCAGATCAGACGAGCAGGCCCACACAGATACGCAGTATTTT.

The J gene is TRBJ1-3, the V gene TRBV6-5; D unresolved. The CDR3 covers 14 residues. Germline V gene data show CDR1 as MNHEY and CDR2 as SVGAGI. With 0 bases removed from V and 3 bases from J, the gap between germline ends came to 6 bases. The DNA of the CDR3 is TGTGCCAGCAGTTACTCAGCCCTTGGAAACACCATATATTTT. Translated, it gives CASSYSALGNTIYF.

This chain joins TRBV7-2 and TRBJ1-3; D is perhaps TRBD1 (5 bases). The length of the CDR3 is 15 residues. Trimming took 2 bases from V and 0 from J, leaving 8 bases between them. The germline gives CDR1 SGHTA, CDR2 FQGNSA. The CDR3 protein is CASSLYRLSGNTIYF. Here the CDR3 DNA reads TGTGCCAGCAGCTTATACAGGCTCTCTGGAAACACCATATATTTT.

The rearrangement links TRBV7-2 to TRBJ1-1; D gene ambiguous. Trimming stripped 1 base from V and 7 bases from J, with 7 bases between. The CDR3 covers 12 residues. Germline CDR1 reads SGHTA; CDR2 reads FQGNSA. The CDR3 DNA reads as TGTGCCAGCAGCTTAGTGGGAGGTGAAGCTTTCTTT. As protein: CASSLVGGEAFF.

The V and J genes are TRBV15 and TRBJ1-1; a weak D match, TRBD1 (6 bases). V lost 4 bases to trimming and J lost 4 bases, with 13 bases between them. Germline V gene data show CDR1 as LNHNV and CDR2 as YYDKDF (reference sequence). CDR3 size: 14 residues. For the CDR3, the DNA is TGTGCCACCAGCAAACCGGGACAACTCACTGAAGCTTTCTTT. Translation: CATSKPGQLTEAFF.

This clone appeared a single time. The rearrangement joins TRBV30 to TRBJ1-2, with TRBD1 identical over 9 bases. V gave up 3 bases and J gave up 1 base; unmatched junction bases: 6. Germline values: CDR1 GTSNPN, CDR2 SVGIG (reference sequence). The CDR3 runs 15 residues. This CDR3 is CAWRETGGNNYGYTF. CDR3 bases: TGTGCCTGGAGGGAGACAGGGGGAAATAACTATGGCTACACCTTC.

This chain joins TRBV9 and TRBJ2-7; TRBD1 is a possible D gene (5 bases). The CDR3 consists of 13 residues. V was clipped by 0 bases and J by 2 bases, with 6 bases between them. Germline assignment: CDR1 SGDLS and CDR2 YYNGEE. The CDR3 coding sequence is TGTGCCAGCAGCGTAGGGGGCCCCTACGAGCAGTACTTC. Its protein is CASSVGGPYEQYF. Drawing the rest from reference TRBV9 and TRBJ2-7, the complete variable domain is DSGVTQTPKHLITATGQRVTLRCSPRSGDLSVYWYQQSLDQGLQFLIQYYNGEERAKGNILERFSAQQFPDLHSELNLSSLELGDSALYFCASSVGGPYEQYFGPGTRLTVT.

The genes are TRBV19 and TRBJ2-7; possible D gene TRBD1, 5 bases. The CDR3 runs 15 residues. CDR1 LNHDA and CDR2 SQIVND come from the germline V gene (reference sequence). V was pared by 7 bases and J by 2 bases, with 18 bases between. The CDR3 here is CASKDKSVYPYEQYF. The CDR3 coding sequence is TGTGCCAGTAAGGACAAGTCTGTTTACCCCTACGAGCAGTACTTC.